The 15 T cell receptor beta chains reported below all come from one sample, sequenced in a study of T cell responses to AZD1222 COVID-19 vaccine. Repertoires were generated with immunoSEQ multiplex PCR, while TCRdb's copy carries only in-frame clones and drops some. The data hold around 150,000 clones, with approximately 90% observed a single time. The material was peripheral blood, obtained 28 days after the second AZD1222 dose. These receptors were obtained from an adult who received the AZD1222 COVID-19 vaccine.

The CDR3 DNA reads as TGTGCCAGCAGCTGGGGGTTACTCAATTCACCCCTCCACTTT. Its translation is CASSWGLLNSPLHF. J is TRBJ1-6 and V is TRBV5-6; D possibly corresponds to TRBD1 (5 bases). V dropped 3 bases and J dropped 7 bases, with 11 bases sitting between them. Germline V gene sequence: CDR1 SGHDT, CDR2 YYEEEE. The CDR3 is 14 amino acids.

Details on this clone: Other DNA sequences within the sample encode an identical CDR3. The gene calls are TRBV6-5 and TRBJ2-3; weak D call: TRBD2 (5 bases). Trimming took 5 bases from V and 0 from J, leaving 12 bases between them. Germline V CDR1 and CDR2: MNHEY, SVGAGI. This CDR3 is built from 15 residues. Written as DNA, the CDR3 is TGTGCCAGCAGTCCCGGCCGGACTAGCACAGATACGCAGTATTTT. Protein: CASSPGRTSTDTQYF.

The V call is TRBV7-3, the J call TRBJ1-2; the D is unclear. This CDR3 is 14 amino acids long. Germline-derived CDR1 and CDR2 are SGHTA and FQGTGA. Trimming pared 5 bases from V and 2 bases from J, leaving 12 bases between. CDR3 sequence reads: CASSPSEGNYGYTF. The DNA of the CDR3 is TGTGCCAGCAGCCCCTCAGAAGGAAACTATGGCTACACCTTC.

The chain carries TRBV7-2 and TRBJ2-5; no reliable D call. Trimming left V 5 bases short and J 4 bases short, with 11 bases between. Germline V gene sequence: CDR1 SGHTA, CDR2 FQGNSA. This CDR3 is 13 amino acids long. Here the CDR3 DNA reads TGTGCCAGCAGCACCAGTACCCGAGAGACCCAGTACTTC. Amino acids: CASSTSTRETQYF.

This chain uses TRBV7-2 with TRBJ1-6; D ambiguous. CDR3 length equals 15 residues. Trimming cost V 3 bases and J 9 bases, with 15 bases left between them. The V gene's germline CDR1 is SGHTA and CDR2 FQGNSA. CDR3 sequence reads: CASSFGRDLTSPLHF. The CDR3 DNA sequence: TGTGCCAGCAGCTTCGGACGGGATCTTACTTCACCCCTCCACTTT.

The chain has TRBV11-2 and TRBJ2-7; D is uncertain. This CDR3 has 12 amino acids. Trimming shortened V by 2 bases and J by 9 bases, and 11 bases separated the two germline ends. The V gene's germline CDR1 is SGHAT and CDR2 FQNNGV. CDR3 in amino acids: CASSLSTGGQYF. The CDR3 nucleotides are TGTGCCAGCAGCTTATCGACTGGCGGGCAGTACTTC.

The J gene is TRBJ1-2, the V gene TRBV19; TRBD1 aligns across 8 bases. With 5 bases clipped from V and 2 bases from J, the junction kept 7 bases outside the gene matches. The CDR3 has 15 residues. The germline gives CDR1 LNHDA, CDR2 SQIVND (reference sequence). CDR3 protein: CASSGDRGGNYGYTF. The CDR3 region has the DNA TGTGCCAGTAGTGGAGACAGGGGTGGAAACTATGGCTACACCTTC.

The V and J genes are TRBV3-1 (or the pseudogene TRBV3-2) and TRBJ1-5; unclear D gene. This CDR3 spans 11 amino acids. The germline V gene has CDR1 LGHDT and CDR2 YNNKEL (reference sequence). The V end lost 1 base, the J end lost 6 bases, and 1 base lay between the germline ends. CDR3 amino acids: CASSQAQPQHF. In DNA, the CDR3 is TGTGCCAGCAGCCAAGCTCAGCCCCAGCATTTT.

This chain links TRBV20-1 with TRBJ2-3; 9 nucleotides agree with TRBD2. Germline CDR1 is DFQATT and CDR2 is SNEGSKA (reference sequence). This CDR3 is 14 amino acids long. Germline trimming cut 3 bases from V and 4 bases from J; bases unmatched to any gene: 5. CDR3 loop: CSASLLAGSDTQYF. CDR3 sequence (DNA): TGCAGTGCTAGTTTACTAGCGGGCTCAGATACGCAGTATTTT.

This clone occurred once. The J gene is TRBJ1-1, the V gene TRBV4-2; D uncertain. The CDR3 consists of 16 residues. Germline V gene data show CDR1 as LGHNA and CDR2 as YNFKEQ. With 0 bases removed from V and 3 bases from J, the gap between germline ends came to 14 bases. In nucleotides, the CDR3 is TGTGCCAGCAGCCAAGATAGAGGTGCGGCGGACACTGAAGCTTTCTTT. Protein: CASSQDRGAADTEAFF.

The genes are TRBV5-4 and TRBJ1-1; D unclear. CDR1 and CDR2 (germline): SGHNT, YYREEE (reference sequence). V gave up 3 bases and J gave up 1 base, with 10 bases separating them. CDR3 length: 14 amino acids. Written as DNA, the CDR3 is TGTGCCAGCAGCTCTCCTCGACAGAACACTGAAGCTTTCTTT. Protein sequence: CASSSPRQNTEAFF.

The chain combines TRBV2 with TRBJ2-7; D is ambiguous. The V and J ends lost 5 bases and 0 bases respectively, with 11 bases between them. This CDR3 comprises 14 residues. Germline V gives CDR1 SNHLY, CDR2 FYNNEI. CDR3 in amino acids: CASSKRPGSYEQYF. The CDR3 DNA reads TGTGCCAGCAGTAAACGACCCGGCTCCTACGAGCAGTACTTC.

With regard to this clone: At one boundary the junction diverges from the germline segment, which might be a read error. The chain is built from TRBV2 and TRBJ1-3, with unresolved D. Per germline, CDR1 SNHLY and CDR2 FYNNEI. The CDR3 is 14 amino acids. DNA for the CDR3: TGTGCCAGCAGTCCGGTCCTTTCTGGGAACACCATATATTTT. This translates into CASSPVLSGNTIYF.

The rearrangement links TRBV15 to TRBJ2-5; no firm D call. Germline V gives CDR1 LNHNV, CDR2 YYDKDF (reference sequence). The CDR3 is made up of 11 amino acids. The V end was cut by 3 bases, the J end by 4 bases, with 3 bases between. CDR3 residues: CATSSGETQYF. The CDR3 DNA reads as TGTGCCACCAGCAGCGGAGAGACCCAGTACTTC.

V gene TRBV5-3 combines with J gene TRBJ1-2; 10 bases are a match to TRBD1. TRBV5-3 is labeled an ORF, and its function is uncertain. J lost 7 bases, V lost 2 bases, and 17 bases had no gene match. This CDR3 spans 18 amino acids. In DNA form, the CDR3 reads TGTGCCAGAAGCTTCCGACAGGGGGCGCTTGCCCATCTCGGTGGCTACACCTTC. Translation: CARSFRQGALAHLGGYTF.